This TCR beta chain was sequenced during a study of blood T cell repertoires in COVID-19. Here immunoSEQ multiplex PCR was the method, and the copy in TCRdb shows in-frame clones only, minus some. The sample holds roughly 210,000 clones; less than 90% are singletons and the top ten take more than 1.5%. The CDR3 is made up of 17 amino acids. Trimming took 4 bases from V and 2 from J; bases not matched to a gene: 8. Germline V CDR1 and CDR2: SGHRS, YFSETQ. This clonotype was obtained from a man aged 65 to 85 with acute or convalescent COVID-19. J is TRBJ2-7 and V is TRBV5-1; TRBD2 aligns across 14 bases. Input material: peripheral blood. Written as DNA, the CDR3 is TGCGCCAGCAGCATAGGACTAGCGGGAGGTTTTACCTACGAGCAGTACTTC. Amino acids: CASSIGLAGGFTYEQYF.